The entry that follows covers one T cell receptor beta chain sequence. Germline V gives CDR1 MNHEY, CDR2 SVGAGI. The CDR3 sequence is 15 residues long. J gave up 6 bases and V 5 bases, and 12 bases lay outside the gene matches. The sample originates from a study of T cell changes during pregnancy in multiple sclerosis. TCRdb keeps only in-frame clones here, not all; method: immunoSEQ multiplex PCR. The sample holds more than 60,000 clones, just over 90% seen once. The chain carries TRBV6-5 and TRBJ1-2; 7 bases map to TRBD1. Source: peripheral blood, taken in the second trimester of pregnancy. The TCR originated in a female donor with multiple sclerosis, enrolled in a pregnancy study. CDR3 bases: TGTGCCAGCAGTAAGACTGAGACAGGGCCTCATGGCTACACCTTC. As protein: CASSKTETGPHGYTF.